The 10 T cell receptor beta chains given below trace back to one sample, sequenced in a study of T cell responses to AZD1222 COVID-19 vaccine. Sequenced by immunoSEQ multiplex PCR; TCRdb stores in-frame clones only, minus some. The data show about 110,000 clones, 70% to 90% seen once. This material consisted of peripheral blood, taken 28 days after the second AZD1222 dose. Source of these receptors: an adult who received the AZD1222 COVID-19 vaccine.

The rearrangement joins TRBV19 to TRBJ1-2, with D uncertain. The CDR3 runs to 14 residues. The ends were cut back, 5 bases at V and 3 bases at J, with 13 bases in the middle. The germline V gene has CDR1 LNHDA and CDR2 SQIVND (reference sequence). CDR3: CASSVGRADYGYTF. DNA of the CDR3: TGTGCCAGTAGTGTCGGACGGGCCGACTATGGCTACACCTTC.

This clone was found a few times. The chain recombines TRBV10-1 with TRBJ2-2; 9 nucleotides align to TRBD2. The CDR3 is 16 residues long. Germline assignment: CDR1 WNHNN and CDR2 SYGVQD (reference sequence). V lost 3 bases and J lost 7; bases outside the gene matches: 9. CDR3 amino acids: CASSEIAGESNGELFF. CDR3 coding DNA: TGCGCCAGCAGTGAAATAGCGGGAGAATCGAACGGGGAGCTGTTTTTT.

The V gene is TRBV7-6, the J gene TRBJ1-1; no definite D call. Trimming took 5 bases from V and 2 from J, leaving 18 bases between them. The CDR3 consists of 16 residues. In germline, CDR1 is SGHVS, CDR2 FNYEAQ. Here the CDR3 DNA reads TGTGCCAGCAGCCAACTTCTCAGTCCAGTTAACACTGAAGCTTTCTTT. This codes for CASSQLLSPVNTEAFF.

The rearrangement links TRBV21-1 to TRBJ2-5. TRBV21-1 is noted as a pseudogene. CDR3 size: 17 residues. CDR3 residues: CASSKQNSGTPRETQYF. CDR3 coding DNA: TGTGCCAGCAGCAAGCAAAACTCCGGGACCCCTCGGGAGACCCAGTACTTC.

The genes are TRBV6-5 and TRBJ1-4, with D maybe TRBD1 (5 bases). The CDR3 loop spans 16 amino acids. Germline V gene lookup returns CDR1 MNHEY and CDR2 SVGAGI. With 4 bases removed from V and 5 bases from J, the gap between germline ends came to 17 bases. The CDR3 nucleotides read TGTGCCAGCAGTTCCCATGGGAGGGGCCGAAATGAAAAACTGTTTTTT. Translating it yields CASSSHGRGRNEKLFF.

The chain joins TRBV3-1 (or the pseudogene TRBV3-2) to TRBJ2-7; the D call may be TRBD1 or TRBD2 (5 bases each). Trimming removed 4 bases at V and 4 bases at J, with 11 bases between. Germline-derived CDR1 and CDR2 are LGHDT and YNNKEL (reference sequence). The CDR3 is made up of 13 amino acids. As DNA, the CDR3 is TGTGCCAGCAGCCCGAAGGGGAGATACGAGCAGTACTTC. It yields the protein CASSPKGRYEQYF.

The rearrangement links TRBV27 to TRBJ2-7, with D unclear. Germline lookup yields CDR1 MNHEY and CDR2 SMNVEV (reference sequence). The CDR3 length is 11 residues. The V end was cut by 6 bases, the J end by 3 bases, with 6 bases between. The CDR3 nucleotides read TGTGCCAGCAGCTCCAACTACGAGCAGTACTTC. Protein sequence: CASSSNYEQYF.

V is TRBV19 and J is TRBJ2-7; TRBD1 agrees at 9 bases. CDR3 length equals 14 residues. CDR1 LNHDA and CDR2 SQIVND come from the germline V gene (reference sequence). The V gene end was trimmed by 4 bases and the J gene end by 5 bases; junction bases not matched to a gene: 6. The CDR3 reads CASSTDRGRNEQYF. The DNA for the CDR3 is TGTGCCAGTAGTACGGACAGGGGCAGAAACGAGCAGTACTTC.

The chain recombines TRBV9 with TRBJ2-7; D is tentatively TRBD1 or TRBD2 (6 bases each). The ends were cut back, 4 bases at V and 5 bases at J, with 19 bases in the middle. This CDR3 spans 15 amino acids. Germline V lookup: CDR1 SGDLS, CDR2 YYNGEE. The CDR3, as DNA: TGTGCCAGCAGCCCTGCTTGGGGGGCGGGAAACGAGCAGTACTTC. This gives the protein CASSPAWGAGNEQYF.

The gene calls are TRBV25-1 and TRBJ1-1; D is possibly TRBD1 (6 bases). The CDR3 totals 15 residues. Germline values: CDR1 MGHDK, CDR2 SYGVNS. Trimming cost V 1 base and J 4 bases, with 13 bases left between them. CDR3 region: CASSESAGVVTEAFF. The CDR3 nucleotides are TGTGCCAGCAGTGAATCGGCAGGGGTGGTCACTGAAGCTTTCTTT. The whole variable domain, remainder taken from reference TRBV25-1 and TRBJ1-1, is EADIYQTPRYLVIGTGKKITLECSQTMGHDKMYWYQQDPGMELHLIHYSYGVNSTEKGDLSSESTVSRIRTEHFPLTLESARPSHTSQYLCASSESAGVVTEAFFGQGTRLTVV.